The next 6 T cell receptor beta chains were all read from a single sample in a study of blood T cells in healthy people across ages. Next came a second PCR, run for about 7 to 12 cycles, which used a sample-barcoded 5' primer along with a J-beta primer mix. TCRdb reprocessed the 5' RACE reads via MiXCR and lists one record per CDR3 protein. The sample includes around 500,000 distinct CDR3 sequences, 40% to 55% of them seen just once. The sample consisted of blood. These receptors originate from a man older than 75 in good health.

This clonotype was detected a few times. A much larger clone differs by one base, so this may be a read error. The chain employs TRBV6-6 and TRBJ1-2; a weak D match, TRBD1 (5 bases). Germline assignment: CDR1 MNHNY and CDR2 SVGAGI (reference sequence). V shed 8 bases and J shed 8 bases, with 15 bases lying between them. The CDR3 is 12 amino acids. CDR3 in amino acids: CASGADGGGYTF. The CDR3 DNA reads TGTGCCAGCGGGGCCGATGGTGGAGGCTACACCTTC.

The CDR3 DNA reads TGTGCCAGCAGCTTAGGAGGTGGCAGCAATAATTCACCCCTCCACTTT. The encoded protein is CASSLGGGSNNSPLHF. The rearrangement links TRBV7-8 to TRBJ1-6, with D uncertain. Germline V gives CDR1 SGHVS, CDR2 FQNEAQ. The CDR3 length is 16 residues. The V end lost 1 base, the J end lost 5 bases, and 12 bases lay between the germline ends.

The genes are TRBV7-9 and TRBJ1-1; 11 bases are shared with TRBD1. The V segment lost 8 bases and the J segment 7 bases; nucleotides outside the gene matches: 9. Germline loops: CDR1 SEHNR, CDR2 FQNEAQ (reference sequence). This CDR3 contains 14 residues. CDR3 sequence reads: CASDFGQGASEAFF. In DNA form, the CDR3 reads TGTGCCAGCGATTTTGGACAGGGGGCCAGTGAAGCTTTCTTT.

The chain couples TRBV20-1 to TRBJ1-5; D gene uncertain. The CDR3 sequence is 12 residues long. Germline V lookup: CDR1 DFQATT, CDR2 SNEGSKA (reference sequence). V shed 3 bases and J shed 4 bases, with 7 bases lying between them. The CDR3 reads CSASEVNQPQHF. CDR3 DNA: TGCAGTGCTAGTGAGGTTAATCAGCCCCAGCATTTT.

This clonotype has just a few counts. The gene calls are TRBV12-3 or TRBV12-4 and TRBJ2-1; 8 bases agree with TRBD1. Unmatched junction bases numbered 9, after V lost 5 bases and J lost 0 bases. The CDR3 contains 17 residues. The CDR3 loop reads CASSPQFQGASYNEQFF. The CDR3 coding sequence is TGTGCCAGCAGTCCCCAATTCCAGGGGGCCTCCTACAATGAGCAGTTCTTC.

This chain joins TRBV20-1 and TRBJ1-5, with no clear D. With 0 bases removed from V and 3 bases from J, the gap between germline ends came to 9 bases. The germline V gene encodes CDR1 DFQATT and CDR2 SNEGSKA (reference sequence). The CDR3 has 14 residues. CDR3 protein: CSARDLRSNQPQHF. The CDR3 DNA reads as TGCAGTGCTAGAGATCTCAGGTCCAATCAGCCCCAGCATTTT.